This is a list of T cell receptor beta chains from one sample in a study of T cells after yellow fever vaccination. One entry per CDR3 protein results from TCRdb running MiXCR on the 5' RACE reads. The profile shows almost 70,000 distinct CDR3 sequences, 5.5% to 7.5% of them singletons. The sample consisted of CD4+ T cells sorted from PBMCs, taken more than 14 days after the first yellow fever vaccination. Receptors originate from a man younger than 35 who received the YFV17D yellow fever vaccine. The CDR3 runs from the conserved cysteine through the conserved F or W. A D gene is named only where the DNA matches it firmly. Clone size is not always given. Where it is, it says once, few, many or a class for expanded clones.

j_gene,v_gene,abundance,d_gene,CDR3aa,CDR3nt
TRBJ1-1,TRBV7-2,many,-,CASSLGPGGGTEAFF,TGTGCCAGCAGCTTAGGCCCGGGAGGGGGCACTGAAGCTTTCTTT
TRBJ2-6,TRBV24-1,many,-,CATSNRAGANVLTF,TGTGCCACCAGTAATAGAGCCGGGGCCAACGTCCTGACTTTC
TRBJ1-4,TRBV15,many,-,CATSREAGLGEKLFF,TGTGCCACCAGCAGAGAGGCAGGCCTTGGGGAAAAACTGTTTTTT
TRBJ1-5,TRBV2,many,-,CASTGSISNQPQHF,TGTGCCAGCACGGGAAGCATTAGCAATCAGCCCCAGCATTTT
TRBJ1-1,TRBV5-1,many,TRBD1,CASSLDVTGGPNTEAFF,TGCGCCAGCAGCTTGGATGTGACAGGGGGCCCTAACACTGAAGCTTTCTTT
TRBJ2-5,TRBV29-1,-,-,CSVYQGETQYF,TGCAGCGTTTATCAGGGAGAGACCCAGTACTTC
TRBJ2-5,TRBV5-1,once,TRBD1,CASSPRTGTETQYF,TGCGCCAGCAGCCCCCGGACAGGCACGGAGACCCAGTACTTC
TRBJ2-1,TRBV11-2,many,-,CASSFEQGSPFF,TGTGCCAGCAGCTTTGAACAAGGTTCCCCGTTCTTC
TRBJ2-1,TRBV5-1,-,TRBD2,CASKPSGTASYNEQFF,TGCGCCAGTAAACCTAGCGGGACGGCTTCCTACAATGAGCAGTTCTTC
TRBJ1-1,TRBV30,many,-,CAWKQILAMNTEAFF,TGTGCCTGGAAACAGATCCTAGCTATGAACACTGAAGCTTTCTTT
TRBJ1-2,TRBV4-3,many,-,CASSQARGEPNVYGYTF,TGCGCCAGCAGCCAAGCAAGGGGAGAGCCCAACGTCTATGGCTACACCTTC
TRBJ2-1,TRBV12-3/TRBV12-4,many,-,CASSLGTPFPEQFF,TGTGCCAGCAGTCTCGGGACCCCCTTCCCTGAGCAGTTCTTC
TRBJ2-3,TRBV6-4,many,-,CASSDSKGRTQYF,TGTGCCAGCAGTGACTCGAAGGGCAGAACGCAGTATTTT
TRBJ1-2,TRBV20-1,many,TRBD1,CSATLETGDGYTF,TGCAGTGCTACGTTAGAGACAGGGGATGGCTACACCTTC
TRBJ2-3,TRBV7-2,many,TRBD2,CASSLRTWGGSTDTQYF,TGTGCCAGCAGCCTACGGACGTGGGGGGGTTCCACAGATACGCAGTATTTT
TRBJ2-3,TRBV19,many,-,CASSAIGTTRGTDTQYF,TGTGCCAGTAGTGCCATCGGGACCACCCGGGGCACAGATACGCAGTATTTT
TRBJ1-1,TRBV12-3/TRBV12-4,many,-,CASSLQLNTEAFF,TGTGCCAGCAGTTTACAGCTGAACACTGAAGCTTTCTTT
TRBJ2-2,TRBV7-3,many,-,CASSLGDRELFF,TGTGCCAGCAGCTTAGGGGATCGGGAGCTGTTTTTT
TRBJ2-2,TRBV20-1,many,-,CSAPVAGGGLYNTGELFF,TGCAGTGCCCCCGTCGCAGGGGGGGGCCTGTATAACACCGGGGAGCTGTTTTTT
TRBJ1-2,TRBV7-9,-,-,CASSPSGDYGYTF,TGTGCCAGCAGCCCTAGTGGGGACTATGGCTACACCTTC
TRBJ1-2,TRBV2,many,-,CASTLGAEANYGYTF,TGTGCCAGCACCCTTGGGGCCGAAGCTAACTATGGCTACACCTTC
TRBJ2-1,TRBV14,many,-,CASSQRSKGGSSYNEQFF,TGTGCCAGCAGCCAACGGTCTAAGGGGGGTAGCTCCTACAATGAGCAGTTCTTC
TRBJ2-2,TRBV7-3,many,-,CASSLTGGLTGELFF,TGTGCCAGCAGCTTAACGGGGGGGCTCACCGGGGAGCTGTTTTTT
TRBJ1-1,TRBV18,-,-,CASSPPSGLADQEAFF,TGTGCCAGCTCACCACCGTCTGGTTTGGCAGACCAAGAAGCTTTCTTT
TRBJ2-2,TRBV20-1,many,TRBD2,CSARDSTSGGSGGELFF,TGCAGTGCTAGAGATAGCACTAGCGGGGGAAGTGGCGGGGAGCTGTTTTTT
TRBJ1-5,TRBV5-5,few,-,CASSPNRQIDQPQHF,TGTGCCAGCAGCCCGAACCGACAGATAGATCAGCCCCAGCATTTT